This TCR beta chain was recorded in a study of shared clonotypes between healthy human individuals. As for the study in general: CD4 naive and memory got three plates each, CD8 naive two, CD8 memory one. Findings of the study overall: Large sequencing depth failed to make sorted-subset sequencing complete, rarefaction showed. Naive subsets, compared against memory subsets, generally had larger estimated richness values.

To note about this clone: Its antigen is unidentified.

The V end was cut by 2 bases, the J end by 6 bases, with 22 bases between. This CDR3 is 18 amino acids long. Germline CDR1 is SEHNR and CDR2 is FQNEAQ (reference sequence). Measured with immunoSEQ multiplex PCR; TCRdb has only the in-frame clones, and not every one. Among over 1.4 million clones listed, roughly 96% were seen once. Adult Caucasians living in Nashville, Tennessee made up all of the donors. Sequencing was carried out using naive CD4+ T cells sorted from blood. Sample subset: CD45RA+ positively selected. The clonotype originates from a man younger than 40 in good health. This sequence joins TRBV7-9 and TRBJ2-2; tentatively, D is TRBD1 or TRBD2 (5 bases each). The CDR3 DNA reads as TGTGCCAGCAGCTTATGGCTCTGGGACCAAGGGAAGGCCGGGGAGCTGTTTTTT. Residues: CASSLWLWDQGKAGELFF.